This T cell receptor beta chain was recorded in a study of long-term antiretroviral therapy in people with HIV (dated by TCRdb to between 2020 and 2023). With regard to the full study: The earliest samples were collected about a decade before the 2015 WHO recommendation for immediate ART, when ART was typically delayed until CD4 counts fell. This retrospective serial study examined whether starting ART and sustained HIV suppression were associated with changes in the composition and diversity of the TRB repertoire in peripheral blood. From fewer than 35 adults with confirmed HIV infection, the cohort provided fewer than 200 cryopreserved PBMC samples, gathered serially across a mean of approximately six years (range 1-12). Eleven of the 30 participants with HIV were female. No cross-contamination during QIAcube processing was seen in test extractions of a monoclonal T-cell line run alongside approximately 36 polyclonal samples. Overall results and qualifications from the work: Samples dated from the mid-2000s to the late 2010s, and the ART regimens used may be less effective than current ones. Because pre-ART samples had limited cell numbers, profiling was done on unsorted PBMC rather than on sorted CD4+ and CD8+ T cells. HIV repertoires had narrower CDR3 length ranges than controls, and the network structure suggested an antigen-experienced repertoire that shifted only slightly toward naive after ART. No data were available on ART adherence, viral resistance or therapy changes, limiting inferences about post-ART repertoire changes. Starting ART was linked to a significant rise in TRB diversity, yet even with long-term ART the diversity remained significantly lower than in transplant donor controls. At every time point, the repertoire was dominated by expanded TRB clones first identified before ART initiation, although this dominance fluctuated and, in many PLHIV, declined after ART. Because PBMC availability was limited, only the TCR beta chain was sequenced, with no alpha chain pairing.

Participants were included only if at least one PBMC sample before ART initiation and at least two post-ART samples were available. Every participant with HIV received treatment in the United States of America. Before DNA extraction, cryopreserved samples of roughly 0.85-10 million PBMC were thawed and washed. At the time of the earliest PBMC sample for each participant with HIV, ages ranged from roughly 23 to 60 years. Each participant contributed PBMC samples from 1-4 timepoints before ART initiation and 2-8 timepoints after ART initiation, with a median of 7 samples. Serial HIV viral load, CD4+ T-cell count, ART history and demographic data were obtained for every participant. Using a Qiagen kit on a QIAcube, genomic DNA was extracted from unsorted PBMC, with samples processed in batches of 12. As regards this clone: Its antigen is still unknown. Base quality data are lacking; no much larger clone is found one base away.

The immunoSEQ hsTCRB v3.0 assay was used at survey level resolution for TRB variable region sequencing. TRB sequencing targeted a depth of about 40,000-55,000 T-cell genomes per sample. Pooled TRB libraries were sequenced on an Illumina MiSeq with a v3 150-cycle kit. Processing in the source paper ran as follows. Analysis of repertoires was carried out in R inside a reproducible Nextflow workflow spanning QC, data transformation and analysis. LymphoSeq2, an R package for AIRR-Seq data exploration, was used to implement custom analyses. A few samples yielding fewer than 5000 total TRB sequences were excluded, leaving more than 150 analyzed HIV repertoires. Among the 170 to 200 HIV repertoires that were kept, 59 were collected before ART initiation and roughly 130 were collected after ART initiation. Repertoires were downsampled to 5000 TRB nucleotide sequences, and summary statistics were averaged over 100 downsampling iterations. Only TRB sequences with CDR3 regions of at least seven amino acids were retained for analysis. Diversity was measured with a Shannon entropy-derived clonality score and the Gini coefficient. In the repertoire networks, any two of the top 5000 CDR3 amino acid sequences were linked whenever the two sequences differed by an edit distance of one. Antigen specificity groups and MHC restriction were predicted for TRB CDR3 amino acid sequences with GLIPH2. To flag known associations with CMV, EBV, HIV or tissue antigens, CDR3 amino acid sequences were compared against VDJdb and McPAS-TCR. Pre-ART, post-ART and control groups were compared with Wilcoxon signed-rank tests and Holm-Bonferroni correction. Imported from immuneACCESS, the table was reduced by TCRdb to in-frame sequences with V and J called. These copies leave out some clones; in studies compared against another copy, an unresolved V gene accounts for under half, and the cause of the remainder is not known. The V and J calls and clone size come from that table; D and trimming were worked out from the DNA. The sample has 27,000 or so clones on record, roughly 84% of them singletons. The biggest ten clones account for more than 7% of the sample.

Specimen: unsorted PBMCs, collected 4.7 to 5 years after starting antiretroviral therapy. This sequence originates from a man aged 35 to 55 with HIV.

The DNA is TGTGCCAGCAGCGTAGGATCAGATACGCAGTATTTT. It is translated as CASSVGSDTQYF. Rearrangement joined TRBV9 to TRBJ2-3; a confident D gene designation cannot be given. The CDR3 starts with the cysteine, ends with the phenylalanine, and has 12 residues. This entry keeps only the CDR3 DNA: 36 bases, framed from base 1. CDR1 SGDLS and CDR2 YYNGEE were looked up in the germline V gene. V sheds 0 bases and J sheds 4 bases, leaving 3 bases between their ends.